The 30 T cell receptor beta chains below come from one sample, sequenced in a study of T cells in Graves' hyperthyroidism and ophthalmopathy. Amplification targeted TCR beta CDR3 regions from RNA transcripts. With the HTBI primer set, the TCR CDR3 went through a first round of RT-PCR. Via MiXCR, TCRdb re-called the multiplex PCR reads, giving one row per CDR3 protein. The sample shows 350,000 to 450,000 distinct CDR3 sequences, roughly 17% of them seen only once. The specimen was blood. These receptors were taken from a woman aged 30 to 39 with Graves' hyperthyroidism that later progressed to Graves' ophthalmopathy.

To note about this clonotype: A much larger clone is a single base away; this may be a read error. This chain joins TRBV12-3 or TRBV12-4 and TRBJ2-1; TRBD2 aligns across 12 bases. Judging by the DNA end, TRBJ2-7 fits better; the J call may be wrong. CDR3 size: 17 residues. The CDR3 spells CASRPERGLAGVNEQYF. CDR3 in DNA: TGTGCCAGCAGGCCTGAGAGGGGACTAGCGGGTGTCAATGAGCAGTACTTC.

V is TRBV18 and J is TRBJ2-1; no definite D call. V lost 6 bases and J lost 9, with 18 bases in between. Germline V gene lookup returns CDR1 KGHSH and CDR2 LQKENI. The CDR3 sequence is 14 residues long. The CDR3 region is CASSSVGKSAEQFF. CDR3 DNA: TGTGCCAGCTCCTCGGTGGGGAAATCGGCTGAGCAGTTCTTC.

This clonotype has a count of ten or more. The rearrangement joins TRBV11-2 to TRBJ1-4, with D maybe TRBD1 (6 bases). Between the trimmed V and J ends, which lost 3 bases and 4 bases, there was a span of 9 bases. Germline-derived CDR1 and CDR2 are SGHAT and FQNNGV. The CDR3 spans 14 residues. The CDR3 DNA reads TGTGCCAGCAGCTTTGGACAGCTTAATGAAAAACTGTTTTTT. Translated, it gives CASSFGQLNEKLFF.

In this sample, this clonotype turned up many times. The genes are TRBV19 and TRBJ2-3; D may correspond to TRBD1 or TRBD2 (5 bases each). Trimming cost V 6 bases and J 6 bases, with 19 bases left between them. Per the germline V gene, CDR1 is LNHDA and CDR2 is SQIVND (reference sequence). The CDR3 length is 15 residues. CDR3 protein: CASSSGTTKVDTQYF. The CDR3 nucleotides read TGTGCCAGTAGCTCGGGGACCACAAAGGTCGATACGCAGTATTTT.

The V call is TRBV29-1, the J call TRBJ1-2; TRBD1 agrees at 10 bases. This CDR3 has 13 amino acids. The V gene's germline CDR1 is SQVTM and CDR2 ANQGSEA. After removal of 8 bases from V and 1 base from J, the junction contained 4 bases not matched to a gene. CDR3 region: CSLGQGDNYGYTF. The CDR3 DNA reads TGCAGCTTAGGACAGGGGGATAACTATGGCTACACCTTC.

This clonotype was observed a few times. This sequence joins TRBV27 and TRBJ2-6; D is unresolved. The CDR3 has 15 residues. The germline V and J ends were trimmed by 7 bases and 0 bases, with 10 bases remaining between them. CDR1 MNHEY and CDR2 SMNVEV come from the germline V gene (reference sequence). The CDR3 spells CASTLLTSGANVLTF. CDR3 DNA sequence: TGTGCCAGCACCCTACTCACCTCTGGGGCCAACGTCCTGACTTTC.

This clonotype appeared a few times. The chain employs TRBV7-6 and TRBJ2-2; D remains unclear. Germline V gene sequence: CDR1 SGHVS, CDR2 FNYEAQ. The CDR3 is made up of 15 amino acids. V lost 3 bases, J lost 3 bases, and 11 bases lay in between. This chain's CDR3 is CASSFPHTDTGELFF. The CDR3 DNA reads TGTGCCAGCAGCTTCCCCCACACCGACACCGGGGAGCTGTTTTTT.

This clonotype showed up many times. The CDR3 sequence: CASGGGMGEQYF. CDR3 DNA: TGTGCCAGCGGAGGCGGGATGGGGGAGCAGTACTTC. V usage is TRBV13 and J usage is TRBJ2-7, with a possible D match to TRBD2 (6 bases). The CDR3 is made up of 12 amino acids. V gave up 8 bases and J gave up 7 bases, with 15 bases separating them. Germline lookup yields CDR1 PRHDT and CDR2 FYEKMQ (reference sequence).

The chain links TRBV6-1 to TRBJ1-4; 10 bases are a match to TRBD1. Germline V gene lookup returns CDR1 MNHNS and CDR2 SASEGT. V was pared by 6 bases and J by 5 bases, with 0 bases of the junction left unmatched. The CDR3 runs to 13 residues. The CDR3 is CASRGQGNEKLFF. The CDR3 coding sequence is TGTGCCAGCAGGGGACAGGGGAATGAAAAACTGTTTTTT.

At least ten counts were recorded for this clonotype. The rearrangement links TRBV6-2 or TRBV6-3 to TRBJ2-7, with 10 bases aligning to TRBD2. With V trimmed by 11 bases and J by 5 bases, 6 bases remained unmatched. The CDR3 runs 12 residues. The germline CDR1 and CDR2 sequences are MNHEY and SVGEGT. CDR3 nucleotides: TGTGCCGGATCTAGCGGGAGCCACGAGCAGTACTTC. Protein sequence: CAGSSGSHEQYF.

Many counts were recorded for this clonotype. The chain joins TRBV28 to TRBJ1-5, with a tentative D call TRBD1 (6 bases). Trimming stripped 6 bases from V and 2 bases from J, with 8 bases between. Germline V gene sequence: CDR1 MDHEN, CDR2 SYDVKM. The CDR3 runs 13 residues. CDR3 sequence reads: CASRPGGNQPQHF. The CDR3 DNA reads as TGTGCCAGCAGGCCAGGGGGCAATCAGCCCCAGCATTTT.

A single count supports this clonotype. This may come from a read error, since a much larger clone is one base off. V and J are TRBV6-1 and TRBJ2-7, with D perhaps TRBD2 (7 bases). Germline V gives CDR1 MNHNS, CDR2 SASEGT. CDR3 size: 14 residues. The CDR3 DNA sequence: TGTGCCAGCAGAGAGGGGGGGGCGACCTACAAGCAGTACTTC. Translating gives CASREGGATYKQYF.

The genes are TRBV10-3 and TRBJ2-3; 10 nucleotides match TRBD2. Germline CDR1 reads ENHRY; CDR2 reads SYGVKD. This CDR3 is 15 amino acids long. The J segment lost 2 bases and the V segment lost 6 bases, leaving 5 bases of the junction unmatched. The DNA of the CDR3 is TGTGCCATCAGGGGACTAGCGAGTCCCACAGATACGCAGTATTTT. It specifies CAIRGLASPTDTQYF.

This sequence joins TRBV19 and TRBJ2-3; D not certain. CDR3 length equals 14 residues. CDR1 and CDR2 (germline): LNHDA, SQIVND (reference sequence). V lost 10 bases and J lost 0, with 14 bases in between. CDR3 protein: CATQVGFSTDTQYF. In nucleotides, the CDR3 is TGTGCCACTCAAGTGGGGTTTAGCACAGATACGCAGTATTTT. Drawing the rest from reference TRBV19 and TRBJ2-3, the complete variable domain is DGGITQSPKYLFRKEGQNVTLSCEQNLNHDAMYWYRQDPGQGLRLIYYSQIVNDFQKGDIAEGYSVSREKKESFPLTVTSAQKNPTAFYLCATQVGFSTDTQYFGPGTRLTVL.

The V call is TRBV10-2, the J call TRBJ2-3; D gene ambiguous. V was trimmed by 2 bases and J by 3 bases, leaving 9 bases between them. CDR1 and CDR2 from the germline V gene are WSHSY and SAAADI. There are 14 residues in the CDR3. The CDR3 DNA reads as TGCGCCAGCAGTGAGATACAACGAACAGATACGCAGTATTTT. Protein: CASSEIQRTDTQYF.

The rearrangement links TRBV18 to TRBJ2-2, with no clear D. Germline CDR1 reads KGHSH; CDR2 reads LQKENI. The length of the CDR3 is 12 residues. Trimming pared 5 bases from V and 7 bases from J, leaving 8 bases between. CDR3 DNA sequence: TGTGCCAGCTCAACCTTCGGCGGGGAGCTGTTTTTT. This encodes CASSTFGGELFF. Together with reference TRBV18 and TRBJ2-2, the CDR3 gives the full variable domain: NAGVMQNPRHLVRRRGQEARLRCSPMKGHSHVYWYRQLPEEGLKFMVYLQKENIIDESGMPKERFSAEFPKEGPSILRIQQVVRGDSAAYFCASSTFGGELFFGEGSRLTVL.

This clonotype has a count of ten or more. The V and J genes are TRBV13 and TRBJ2-5, with 10 nucleotides matching TRBD2. The CDR3 covers 16 residues. V was clipped by 4 bases and J by 1 base; unmatched bases: 6. Germline V gene lookup returns CDR1 PRHDT and CDR2 FYEKMQ (reference sequence). The CDR3 DNA sequence: TGTGCCAGCAGCTCTATAAGCGGGGGGGCCCAAGAGACCCAGTACTTC. This encodes CASSSISGGAQETQYF.

There are many counts of this clonotype. The chain couples TRBV2 to TRBJ1-2; 8 nucleotides align to TRBD1. The CDR3 sequence is 14 residues long. The germline V gene encodes CDR1 SNHLY and CDR2 FYNNEI. V lost 7 bases and J lost 4; bases outside the gene matches: 8. The DNA for the CDR3 is TGTGCCAGCATTAGGGGACAGGATCTCTATGGCTACACCTTC. Protein sequence: CASIRGQDLYGYTF.

This clonotype has ten or more counts. This chain connects TRBV2 to TRBJ1-1, with unresolved D. The CDR3 has 15 residues. Trimming stripped 2 bases from V and 4 bases from J, with 14 bases between. Germline loops: CDR1 SNHLY, CDR2 FYNNEI. In DNA form, the CDR3 reads TGTGCCAGCAGTGAAATACCAGCGGTGGTCACTGAAGCTTTCTTT. It codes for CASSEIPAVVTEAFF.

J is TRBJ2-3 and V is TRBV7-8; 8 positions match TRBD1. CDR1 and CDR2 from the germline V gene are SGHVS and FQNEAQ. The trim removed 5 bases at V and 2 bases at J, leaving 33 bases unmatched. This CDR3 region has 24 residues. The CDR3 DNA sequence: TGTGCCAGCAGCCGTGTTCCCTCTTATCCGGGACAGGCGAGACCCATAAAAAACACAGATACGCAGTATTTT. It is translated as CASSRVPSYPGQARPIKNTDTQYF.

This clonotype was observed at least ten times. The chain has TRBV4-1 and TRBJ1-1; 9 bases are shared with TRBD1. The J segment lost 5 bases and the V segment lost 0 bases, leaving 10 bases of the junction unmatched. Germline V gene data show CDR1 as MGHRA and CDR2 as YSYEKL. CDR3 length: 17 amino acids. The CDR3 coding sequence is TGCGCCAGCAGCCAAGAAAGGGGGACAGGGCGGTGGACTGAAGCTTTCTTT. Protein: CASSQERGTGRWTEAFF.

This clonotype was counted many times. The V gene is TRBV29-1, the J gene TRBJ2-3; D is perhaps TRBD1 (6 bases). Per the germline V gene, CDR1 is SQVTM and CDR2 is ANQGSEA. The CDR3 covers 14 residues. V lost 3 bases, J lost 7 bases, and 17 bases lay in between. The DNA for the CDR3 is TGCAGCGTTGAGAGGCAGGACAGAAGAAATACGCAGTATTTT. Protein: CSVERQDRRNTQYF.

The V and J genes are TRBV14 and TRBJ2-1, with TRBD1 as a possible D gene (5 bases). With 2 bases removed from V and 0 bases from J, the gap between germline ends came to 8 bases. The CDR3 is 15 residues long. The germline V gene encodes CDR1 SGHDN and CDR2 FVKESK. In DNA form, the CDR3 reads TGTGCCAGCAGCCAATGGGGCAGCTCCTACAATGAGCAGTTCTTC. Its translation is CASSQWGSSYNEQFF.

This sequence joins TRBV6-1 and TRBJ2-7, with D unclear. Trimming cost V 6 bases and J 2 bases, with 11 bases left between them. This CDR3 spans 13 amino acids. Germline V gene data show CDR1 as MNHNS and CDR2 as SASEGT. The CDR3 loop is CASRARGPYEQYF. The CDR3 DNA is TGTGCCAGCAGGGCCAGAGGCCCCTACGAGCAGTACTTC.

This clonotype was counted at least ten times. This chain joins TRBV6-1 and TRBJ2-7, with 8 bases fitting TRBD1. Germline CDR1 and CDR2: MNHNS and SASEGT. The CDR3 covers 14 residues. The V gene end was trimmed by 5 bases and the J gene end by 6 bases; junction bases not matched to a gene: 9. CDR3 loop: CASSLQGAQGEQYF. The CDR3 nucleotides read TGTGCCAGCAGTCTTCAGGGGGCGCAGGGCGAGCAGTACTTC.

The chain employs TRBV6-1 and TRBJ2-1; no reliable D call. The CDR3 contains 16 residues. V lost 2 bases, J lost 4 bases, and 15 bases lay in between. Looked up from germline, CDR1 is MNHNS and CDR2 is SASEGT. In DNA form, the CDR3 reads TGTGCCAGCAGTGAAAGGATCAGCATCCCTTACAATGAGCAGTTCTTC. This encodes CASSERISIPYNEQFF.

In this sample, this clonotype turned up once. As the CDR3 is not closed by the conserved phenylalanine or tryptophan, this likely results from a read error. This chain uses TRBV28 with TRBJ2-1; 8 nucleotides align to TRBD2. The CDR3 contains 15 residues. Losses at the gene ends were 5 bases for V and 3 bases for J; bases not matched to a gene: 6. Germline CDR1 MDHEN, CDR2 SYDVKM. The CDR3 bases are TGTGCCAGCAGTCTACAACTAGCGGACTACAATGAGCAGTTCCTC. It specifies CASSLQLADYNEQFL.

This clonotype was counted a single time. The chain has TRBV24-1 and TRBJ1-1, with TRBD1 matching 7 bases. The CDR3 consists of 19 residues. Germline lookup yields CDR1 KGHDR and CDR2 SFDVKD. V shed 0 bases, J shed 3 bases, and the junction held 15 bases outside the gene matches. CDR3 protein: CATSDLHYGGQAVHTEAFF. DNA for the CDR3: TGTGCCACCAGTGATTTGCATTACGGAGGACAGGCAGTTCACACTGAAGCTTTCTTT.

This clonotype was observed many times. This rearrangement joins TRBV2 to TRBJ2-2; 7 nucleotides agree with TRBD2. The CDR3 consists of 15 residues. Per germline, CDR1 SNHLY and CDR2 FYNNEI. V lost 9 bases, J lost 2 bases, and 9 bases stayed unmatched. DNA of the CDR3: TGTGCCAGGGGACTAACTAGCGACAACACCGGGGAGCTGTTTTTT. Translated: CARGLTSDNTGELFF. The full variable domain, rest sourced from reference TRBV2 and TRBJ2-2, is EPEVTQTPSHQVTQMGQEVILRCVPISNHLYFYWYRQILGQKVEFLVSFYNNEISEKSEIFDDQFSVERPDGSNFTLKIRSTKLEDSAMYFCARGLTSDNTGELFFGEGSRLTVL.

This chain uses TRBV24-1 with TRBJ2-1, with a possible D match to TRBD2 (6 bases). Trimming took 2 bases from V and 4 from J, leaving 20 bases between them. This CDR3 has 18 amino acids. Germline V gene lookup returns CDR1 KGHDR and CDR2 SFDVKD. In DNA, the CDR3 is TGTGCCACCAGTGATTCGGTGGCCGACGGCGGGGCTTACAATGAGCAGTTCTTC. This encodes CATSDSVADGGAYNEQFF.